Below, 25 T cell receptor beta chains from the same sample are listed, as sequenced in a study of blood T cell repertoires in COVID-19. The protocol was immunoSEQ multiplex PCR, while the TCRdb copy is restricted to in-frame clones and leaves out a portion. The sample includes roughly 39,000 clones, about 90% of them seen just once. The sequencing input was peripheral blood. The receptors were gathered from a middle-aged man with active or convalescent COVID-19.

The chain has TRBV15 and TRBJ1-2; TRBD1 might be the D (6 bases). Trimming stripped 5 bases from V and 4 bases from J, with 17 bases between. The CDR3 has 15 residues. Germline V gives CDR1 LNHNV, CDR2 YYDKDF (reference sequence). CDR3 residues: CATSPTPGEGYGYTF. CDR3 in DNA: TGTGCCACCAGCCCGACCCCAGGGGAAGGCTATGGCTACACCTTC.

V usage is TRBV9 and J usage is TRBJ2-2; a possible D gene is TRBD1 (6 bases). CDR1 is SGDLS, CDR2 YYNGEE, per germline. The V end lost 0 bases, the J end lost 6 bases, and 12 bases lay between the germline ends. There are 15 residues in the CDR3. The CDR3 DNA is TGTGCCAGCAGCGTAGCTAACAGGGTTGCCGGGGAGCTGTTTTTT. This encodes CASSVANRVAGELFF.

The count of this clone is one. One end of the junction is discordant with germline, which a read error may explain. V and J are TRBV27 and TRBJ2-7; D is uncertain. Germline V gives CDR1 MNHEY, CDR2 SMNVEV (reference sequence). This CDR3 has 13 residues. The CDR3 region is CASSLVLSHEQYF. The CDR3 coding sequence is TGTGCCAGCAGTTTAGTACTCTCCCACGAGCAGTACTTC.

The rearrangement joins TRBV19 to TRBJ1-5, with TRBD1 matching over 8 bases. Germline loops: CDR1 LNHDA, CDR2 SQIVND (reference sequence). Trimming cost V 7 bases and J 7 bases; bases outside gene matches: 9. The CDR3 has 14 amino acids. The CDR3 loop is CASTSTDRDQPQHF. DNA of the CDR3: TGTGCCAGTACCAGTACGGACAGGGACCAGCCCCAGCATTTT.

The V call is TRBV28, the J call TRBJ1-6; D gene unclear. Looked up from germline, CDR1 is MDHEN and CDR2 is SYDVKM. The CDR3 totals 14 residues. V lost 2 bases, J lost 9 bases, and 11 bases lay in between. The DNA of the CDR3 is TGTGCCAGCAGTTTAGCGAGTGACTCTTCACCCCTCCACTTT. Translation: CASSLASDSSPLHF.

The chain carries TRBV5-4 and TRBJ2-4, with 8 nucleotides matching TRBD1. Germline CDR1 and CDR2: SGHNT and YYREEE (reference sequence). The CDR3 covers 16 residues. The V and J ends lost 4 bases and 0 bases, in that order; junction bases with no gene match: 6. Written as DNA, the CDR3 is TGTGCCAGCAGCCCAGGACAGGGTGTAGCCAAAAACATTCAGTACTTC. It is translated as CASSPGQGVAKNIQYF.

The chain is built from TRBV12-5 and TRBJ1-2, with TRBD1 matching over 8 bases. Per germline, CDR1 LGHNT and CDR2 FRNRAP. V gave up 3 bases and J gave up 6 bases; unmatched junction bases: 3. The CDR3 is 13 residues long. As DNA, the CDR3 is TGTGCTAGTGGTTTCCCAGGGGGCGATGGCTACACCTTC. Protein: CASGFPGGDGYTF.

This chain links TRBV27 with TRBJ2-7; 7 bases align to TRBD1. This CDR3 has 16 amino acids. Trimming removed 9 bases from V and 3 bases from J; junction bases left unmatched: 17. CDR1 and CDR2 (germline): MNHEY, SMNVEV (reference sequence). The CDR3, as DNA: TGTGCCAGAGAGACAGGGCCGCGGACCCCCCTCTACGAGCAGTACTTC. It specifies CARETGPRTPLYEQYF.

The rearrangement links TRBV5-1 to TRBJ1-4; no clear D. This CDR3 spans 14 amino acids. CDR1 is SGHRS and CDR2 is YFSETQ in the germline V gene. Trimming took off 4 bases at V and 0 bases at J, with 7 bases between the two ends. CDR3 coding DNA: TGCGCCAGCAGCAGCCCACCAACTAATGAAAAACTGTTTTTT. Amino acids: CASSSPPTNEKLFF.

The rearrangement joins TRBV5-1 to TRBJ2-3, with 9 nucleotides matching TRBD1. V shed 9 bases, J shed 6 bases, and the junction held 11 bases outside the gene matches. This CDR3 region has 14 residues. CDR1 and CDR2 (germline): SGHRS, YFSETQ. The CDR3 sequence: CATRSTGGSDTQYF. The CDR3 nucleotides read TGCGCCACCAGGTCGACAGGGGGTTCCGATACGCAGTATTTT.

V is TRBV5-1 and J is TRBJ1-1; no clear D. V dropped 0 bases and J dropped 0 bases, with 9 bases sitting between them. Germline V gives CDR1 SGHRS, CDR2 YFSETQ. The CDR3 has 15 amino acids. DNA for the CDR3: TGCGCCAGCAGCTTGGGGGCAGGAATGAACACTGAAGCTTTCTTT. Translating gives CASSLGAGMNTEAFF.

This clone showed up just once. The V and J genes are TRBV19 and TRBJ2-1, with D possibly being TRBD1 (5 bases). The V and J ends lost 7 bases and 4 bases respectively, with 14 bases between them. Per germline, CDR1 LNHDA and CDR2 SQIVND (reference sequence). This CDR3 comprises 14 residues. CDR3 sequence (DNA): TGTGCCAGTAAATTGAGACAGATTTACAATGAGCAGTTCTTC. As protein: CASKLRQIYNEQFF. Full variable domain (outside the CDR3, taken from reference TRBV19 and TRBJ2-1): DGGITQSPKYLFRKEGQNVTLSCEQNLNHDAMYWYRQDPGQGLRLIYYSQIVNDFQKGDIAEGYSVSREKKESFPLTVTSAQKNPTAFYLCASKLRQIYNEQFFGPGTRLTVL.

The chain couples TRBV3-1 (or the pseudogene TRBV3-2) to TRBJ2-5; D uncertain. Between the trimmed V and J ends, which lost 0 bases and 7 bases, there was a span of 12 bases. CDR1 is LGHDT and CDR2 is YNNKEL in the germline V gene (reference sequence). The CDR3 loop spans 14 amino acids. CDR3 nucleotides: TGTGCCAGCAGCCAAGATCGACATTTAGGGACCCAGTACTTC. Its protein product is CASSQDRHLGTQYF.

The CDR3 loop reads CASTLWTASNQPQHF. The CDR3 DNA reads TGTGCCAGCACCCTATGGACAGCGAGCAATCAGCCCCAGCATTTT. The chain uses TRBV2 and TRBJ1-5, with D possibly being TRBD1 (6 bases). Looked up from germline, CDR1 is SNHLY and CDR2 is FYNNEI. V gave up 7 bases and J gave up 1 base, with 14 bases separating them. This CDR3 is 15 amino acids long.

The chain recombines TRBV4-1 with TRBJ2-3; D call uncertain. CDR3 size: 15 residues. Trimming took 1 base from V and 5 from J, leaving 13 bases between them. Germline V gene lookup returns CDR1 MGHRA and CDR2 YSYEKL. CDR3 in amino acids: CASSQVAAARDTQYF. CDR3 nucleotide sequence: TGCGCCAGCAGCCAAGTGGCGGCAGCCAGAGATACGCAGTATTTT.

The chain carries TRBV12-3 or TRBV12-4 and TRBJ2-1; 8 positions agree with TRBD2. The CDR3 is made up of 12 amino acids. Trimming removed 6 bases from V and 15 bases from J; junction bases left unmatched: 10. CDR3 amino acids: CASSPPGLVRFF. The CDR3 region has the DNA TGTGCCAGCAGCCCCCCGGGACTAGTACGGTTCTTC.

The CDR3 loop is CSASGRETPSYEQYF. The CDR3 DNA reads TGCAGTGCTAGTGGACGTGAGACACCATCCTACGAGCAGTACTTC. The V call is TRBV20-1, the J call TRBJ2-7, with D uncertain. The ends were cut back, 3 bases at V and 1 base at J, with 16 bases in the middle. This CDR3 has 15 amino acids. Germline V gives CDR1 DFQATT, CDR2 SNEGSKA (reference sequence).

This chain connects TRBV18 to TRBJ2-1; 11 bases agree with TRBD1. The V gene's germline CDR1 is KGHSH and CDR2 LQKENI. After removal of 2 bases from V and 3 bases from J, the junction contained 3 bases not matched to a gene. The CDR3 runs 16 residues. As DNA, the CDR3 is TGTGCCAGCTCACCATTGGGGACAGGGGGCTACAATGAGCAGTTCTTC. It specifies CASSPLGTGGYNEQFF.

The chain couples TRBV28 to TRBJ2-7, with 8 bases matching TRBD1. The CDR3 is made up of 14 amino acids. The V and J ends lost 5 bases and 3 bases, in that order; junction bases with no gene match: 6. Germline V CDR1 and CDR2: MDHEN, SYDVKM. In nucleotides, the CDR3 is TGTGCCAGCAGTAGGGACAGGAATCTCTACGAGCAGTACTTC. Residues: CASSRDRNLYEQYF.

This clone was seen more than once but under ten times. The chain couples TRBV28 to TRBJ1-3; the D is unclear. Deletions cut 3 bases from V and 0 bases from J, with 12 bases between. Looked up from germline, CDR1 is MDHEN and CDR2 is SYDVKM. The CDR3 covers 16 residues. The chain's CDR3 is CASSFSRLSSGNTIYF. The DNA of the CDR3 is TGTGCCAGCAGTTTCTCTAGGCTCAGCTCTGGAAACACCATATATTTT.

The V call is TRBV5-4, the J call TRBJ2-1; 7 bases line up with TRBD2. CDR1 is SGHNT and CDR2 is YYREEE in the germline V gene (reference sequence). The CDR3 runs to 15 residues. After removal of 2 bases from V and 1 base from J, the junction contained 3 bases not matched to a gene. As DNA, the CDR3 is TGTGCCAGCAGCTTCTTCGGGGGGTCCTACAATGAGCAGTTCTTC. Protein sequence: CASSFFGGSYNEQFF.

V and J are TRBV5-1 and TRBJ2-2; 10 bases match TRBD2. J was trimmed by 0 bases and V by 5 bases; bases with no gene match: 13. Germline CDR1 is SGHRS and CDR2 is YFSETQ. The CDR3 runs 19 residues. CDR3 sequence: CASSWSPASGSANTGELFF. The CDR3 coding sequence is TGCGCCAGCAGTTGGTCCCCCGCTAGCGGGAGCGCGAACACCGGGGAGCTGTTTTTT. The whole variable domain, remainder taken from reference TRBV5-1 and TRBJ2-2, is KAGVTQTPRYLIKTRGQQVTLSCSPISGHRSVSWYQQTPGQGLQFLFEYFSETQRNKGNFPGRFSGRQFSNSRSEMNVSTLELGDSALYLCASSWSPASGSANTGELFFGEGSRLTVL.

Here the CDR3 reads CASRSTGNTEAFF. CDR3 DNA sequence: TGCGCCAGCAGATCGACAGGGAACACTGAAGCTTTCTTT. V gene TRBV5-1 combines with J gene TRBJ1-1; D might be TRBD1 (6 bases). CDR3 length: 13 amino acids. V dropped 5 bases and J dropped 1 base, with 9 bases sitting between them. Germline CDR1 is SGHRS and CDR2 is YFSETQ.

This chain links TRBV29-1 with TRBJ2-3; TRBD2 aligns across 14 bases. Looked up from germline, CDR1 is SQVTM and CDR2 is ANQGSEA. The V and J ends lost 3 bases and 1 base, in that order; junction bases with no gene match: 0. There are 15 residues in the CDR3. In nucleotides, the CDR3 is TGCAGCGTTGAGGGACTAGCGGGAGGCACAGATACGCAGTATTTT. It encodes CSVEGLAGGTDTQYF.

This clone is a singleton in its sample. V and J are TRBV7-9 and TRBJ2-5, with 10 positions matching TRBD1. The CDR3 sequence is 15 residues long. V was clipped by 5 bases and J by 5 bases; unmatched bases: 8. The V gene's germline CDR1 is SEHNR and CDR2 FQNEAQ (reference sequence). This CDR3 is CASSRETGGRETQYF. The CDR3 DNA follows: TGTGCCAGCAGCCGCGAGACAGGGGGCCGGGAGACCCAGTACTTC.